The 26 T cell receptor beta chains below all came from one sample that was sequenced in a study of T cells in localized non-small cell lung cancer. Repertoires were generated with immunoSEQ multiplex PCR, while TCRdb's copy carries only in-frame clones and drops some. The sample yields about 59,000 clones, roughly 90% seen once. Sequenced material: peripheral blood, taken before any cancer treatment. The receptors here all came from a man aged 35 to 70 with stage I lung adenocarcinoma.

The chain employs TRBV5-1 and TRBJ2-1; 7 bases are shared with TRBD2. Germline CDR1 SGHRS, CDR2 YFSETQ. With V trimmed by 2 bases and J by 7 bases, 9 bases remained unmatched. This CDR3 region has 15 residues. CDR3 in amino acids: CASSLGGGSANEQFF. The CDR3 region has the DNA TGCGCCAGCAGCTTAGGCGGGGGTTCGGCGAATGAGCAGTTCTTC.

The chain uses TRBV13 and TRBJ2-1, with 14 bases identical to TRBD2. Losses at the gene ends were 4 bases for V and 6 bases for J; bases not matched to a gene: 8. This CDR3 is built from 17 residues. Germline V lookup: CDR1 PRHDT, CDR2 FYEKMQ (reference sequence). DNA of the CDR3: TGTGCCAGCAGCTGGGGACTAGCGGGAGAAACCATCAATGAGCAGTTCTTC. Its protein product is CASSWGLAGETINEQFF. Full variable domain (remainder filled in from reference TRBV13 and TRBJ2-1): AAGVIQSPRHLIKEKRETATLKCYPIPRHDTVYWYQQGPGQDPQFLISFYEKMQSDKGSIPDRFSAQQFSDYHSELNMSSLELGDSALYFCASSWGLAGETINEQFFGPGTRLTVL.

The chain has TRBV5-4 and TRBJ1-1; D unclear. The CDR3 covers 13 residues. Trimming shortened V by 4 bases and J by 4 bases, and 11 bases separated the two germline ends. The germline V gene has CDR1 SGHNT and CDR2 YYREEE (reference sequence). The DNA of the CDR3 is TGTGCCAGCAGCCCTCCACAGAGCACTGAAGCTTTCTTT. This encodes CASSPPQSTEAFF.

This chain uses TRBV18 with TRBJ2-2; a possible D gene is TRBD1 (6 bases). V gave up 2 bases and J gave up 6 bases, with 7 bases separating them. Germline V CDR1 and CDR2: KGHSH, LQKENI. The CDR3 runs 13 residues. CDR3 bases: TGTGCCAGCTCACCAGAGGGGGCCGGGGAGCTGTTTTTT. It is translated as CASSPEGAGELFF.

V gene TRBV19 combines with J gene TRBJ2-7; TRBD1 or TRBD2 may be the D gene (5 bases each). Germline-derived CDR1 and CDR2 are LNHDA and SQIVND (reference sequence). The V gene lost 3 bases and the J gene lost 3 bases, with 9 bases spanning the gap. CDR3 length: 13 residues. CDR3 DNA sequence: TGTGCCAGTAGTATTGGGGACCGCTACGAGCAGTACTTC. It is translated as CASSIGDRYEQYF.

The V and J genes are TRBV13 and TRBJ2-7; possibly TRBD1 for D (5 bases). The CDR3 sequence is 12 residues long. Germline CDR1 is PRHDT and CDR2 is FYEKMQ (reference sequence). The V end was cut by 4 bases, the J end by 5 bases, with 9 bases between. The CDR3 is CASSWGRNEQYF. The CDR3, as DNA: TGTGCCAGCAGCTGGGGCAGGAACGAGCAGTACTTC.

The rearrangement joins TRBV19 to TRBJ2-5, with D possibly being TRBD2 (6 bases). Germline V gene sequence: CDR1 LNHDA, CDR2 SQIVND (reference sequence). The CDR3 totals 15 residues. Trimming took off 3 bases at V and 6 bases at J, with 17 bases between the two ends. CDR3 nucleotide sequence: TGTGCCAGTAGTATCCGAAGCGGAGGGACGCAGACCCAGTACTTC. It encodes CASSIRSGGTQTQYF.

J is TRBJ2-3 and V is TRBV9, with 10 positions matching TRBD2. V lost 1 base, J lost 4 bases, and 6 bases stayed unmatched. The CDR3 spans 16 residues. Germline V gives CDR1 SGDLS, CDR2 YYNGEE. The CDR3 loop reads CASSVSPAGGADTQYF. CDR3 nucleotides: TGTGCCAGCAGCGTAAGCCCAGCGGGAGGGGCAGATACGCAGTATTTT.

The rearrangement joins TRBV29-1 to TRBJ2-5; 10 nucleotides align to TRBD2. CDR1 and CDR2 (germline): SQVTM, ANQGSEA. The CDR3 covers 15 residues. Here the CDR3 DNA reads TGCATCACCCAAGAACTAGCGGGATATCAAGAGACCCAGTACTTC. Translation gives CITQELAGYQETQYF.

This clone was observed a few times. The chain recombines TRBV18 with TRBJ1-1, with a tentative D call TRBD1 (6 bases). The CDR3 is 13 residues long. The V gene lost 4 bases and the J gene lost 4 bases, with 10 bases spanning the gap. Germline lookup yields CDR1 KGHSH and CDR2 LQKENI. CDR3 in DNA: TGTGCCAGCTCACAACAGGGCGGCACTGAAGCTTTCTTT. Amino acid sequence: CASSQQGGTEAFF.

The chain uses TRBV30 and TRBJ2-3; weak D call: TRBD2 (6 bases). Germline lookup yields CDR1 GTSNPN and CDR2 SVGIG (reference sequence). The CDR3 has 15 residues. The V and J ends lost 2 bases and 0 bases respectively, with 12 bases between them. For the CDR3, the DNA is TGTGCCTGGAGTCGGGGGTTCCCTAGCACAGATACGCAGTATTTT. This encodes CAWSRGFPSTDTQYF.

The chain combines TRBV1 with TRBJ2-1; whether TRBD2, the table's D call, matches the DNA was not checked. TRBV1 is marked as a pseudogene. This CDR3 is built from 13 residues. The CDR3 bases are TGCACCATCGAGCCGCGGGAGGGCCTTGGGCAGTTCTTC. Amino acid sequence: CTIEPREGLGQFF.

The chain uses TRBV9 and TRBJ2-1; perhaps D is TRBD1 or TRBD2 (5 bases each). The V end was cut by 4 bases, the J end by 0 bases, with 26 bases between. The CDR3 has 20 residues. Germline CDR1 is SGDLS and CDR2 is YYNGEE. In nucleotides, the CDR3 is TGTGCCAGCAGCCCCCGGGTCAGGGCCTCCGGTGGGGGCTCCTACAATGAGCAGTTCTTC. Amino acid sequence: CASSPRVRASGGGSYNEQFF.

The chain has TRBV5-1 and TRBJ2-5, with 9 bases matching TRBD2. Per the germline V gene, CDR1 is SGHRS and CDR2 is YFSETQ. J gave up 1 base and V 4 bases, and 14 bases lay outside the gene matches. CDR3 length: 18 amino acids. As DNA, the CDR3 is TGCGCCAGCAGCCCTGGGGCTAGCGGGAACCCGAGCCAAGAGACCCAGTACTTC. It encodes CASSPGASGNPSQETQYF.

This clone was observed once. J is TRBJ1-5 and V is TRBV10-1, with 10 nucleotides matching TRBD1. This CDR3 is built from 14 residues. Germline loops: CDR1 WNHNN, CDR2 SYGVQD (reference sequence). The V segment lost 8 bases and the J segment 7 bases; nucleotides outside the gene matches: 8. As DNA, the CDR3 is TGCGCCAGCGACAGGGGGCGCTTCCTCCAGCCCCAGCATTTT. It yields the protein CASDRGRFLQPQHF.

This clone was seen once. This chain connects TRBV29-1 to TRBJ2-7; 10 nucleotides agree with TRBD1. Trimming cost V 4 bases and J 2 bases; bases outside gene matches: 5. The CDR3 is 14 amino acids. CDR1 and CDR2 from the germline V gene are SQVTM and ANQGSEA. In DNA form, the CDR3 reads TGCAGCGTTGCTGGGACAGGGGAGACCTACGAGCAGTACTTC. Amino acids: CSVAGTGETYEQYF.

The chain has TRBV5-1 and TRBJ1-3; D is uncertain. This CDR3 comprises 13 residues. Trimming cost V 0 bases and J 4 bases, with 5 bases left between them. Per germline, CDR1 SGHRS and CDR2 YFSETQ. The CDR3 region has the DNA TGCGCCAGCAGCTTGGCGTCCGGAAACACCATATATTTT. Amino acids: CASSLASGNTIYF.

This rearrangement joins TRBV14 to TRBJ2-1, with D unclear. Germline CDR1 and CDR2: SGHDN and FVKESK. The V end lost 3 bases, the J end lost 0 bases, and 9 bases lay between the germline ends. The CDR3 covers 15 residues. DNA for the CDR3: TGTGCCAGCAGCCACTATCTAAGCTCCTACAATGAGCAGTTCTTC. It translates to CASSHYLSSYNEQFF. Full variable domain (remainder filled in from reference TRBV14 and TRBJ2-1): EAGVTQFPSHSVIEKGQTVTLRCDPISGHDNLYWYRRVMGKEIKFLLHFVKESKQDESGMPNNRFLAERTGGTYSTLKVQPAELEDSGVYFCASSHYLSSYNEQFFGPGTRLTVL.

The chain couples TRBV30 to TRBJ1-1; D call uncertain. The V end lost 5 bases, the J end lost 3 bases, and 10 bases lay between the germline ends. From germline, CDR1 is GTSNPN and CDR2 SVGIG (reference sequence). The CDR3 is 12 residues long. Here the CDR3 DNA reads TGTGCCTGGGGACGGCCCCACACTGAAGCTTTCTTT. It yields the protein CAWGRPHTEAFF.

The rearrangement links TRBV7-9 to TRBJ1-1; unclear D gene. V was pared by 0 bases and J by 3 bases, with 14 bases between. Germline V gene lookup returns CDR1 SEHNR and CDR2 FQNEAQ (reference sequence). This CDR3 spans 16 amino acids. As DNA, the CDR3 is TGTGCCAGCAGCTTAGCCGGACCGACAACCTACACTGAAGCTTTCTTT. Encoded protein: CASSLAGPTTYTEAFF.

This clone was detected only a few times. V and J are TRBV7-8 and TRBJ2-7, with 9 bases fitting TRBD2. Germline loops: CDR1 SGHVS, CDR2 FQNEAQ. The CDR3 is 14 residues long. V shed 9 bases, J shed 5 bases, and the junction held 11 bases outside the gene matches. Written as DNA, the CDR3 is TGTGCCAGTAGACTAGGTAGCGGGAGTAACGAGCAGTACTTC. Residues: CASRLGSGSNEQYF.

V gene TRBV27 combines with J gene TRBJ2-1, with 13 nucleotides matching TRBD2. This CDR3 is built from 14 residues. The germline V gene encodes CDR1 MNHEY and CDR2 SMNVEV (reference sequence). Trimming cost V 6 bases and J 10 bases; bases outside gene matches: 6. Written as DNA, the CDR3 is TGTGCCAGCAGGGCCCTGGGACTAGCGGGAGAGCAGTTCTTC. This translates into CASRALGLAGEQFF.

This clone was found a few times. This sequence joins TRBV2 and TRBJ2-7; TRBD1 aligns across 9 bases. Looked up from germline, CDR1 is SNHLY and CDR2 is FYNNEI. Trimming removed 5 bases from V and 0 bases from J; junction bases left unmatched: 8. CDR3 length: 16 residues. CDR3 nucleotide sequence: TGTGCCAGCAGTTTCGGGACAGGGAAAAGCTCCTACGAGCAGTACTTC. Its protein is CASSFGTGKSSYEQYF. Variable domain in full (rest from reference TRBV2 and TRBJ2-7): EPEVTQTPSHQVTQMGQEVILRCVPISNHLYFYWYRQILGQKVEFLVSFYNNEISEKSEIFDDQFSVERPDGSNFTLKIRSTKLEDSAMYFCASSFGTGKSSYEQYFGPGTRLTVT.

The sample holds one count of this clone. CDR3 in DNA: TGTGCCAGCAGTGACCGGGACCAAGGGAATGAGCAGTTCTTC. Translating gives CASSDRDQGNEQFF. V is TRBV25-1 and J is TRBJ2-1; D tentatively fits TRBD1 or TRBD2 (5 bases each). V was cut by 3 bases and J by 7 bases, with 13 bases left in between. There are 14 residues in the CDR3. Germline V gives CDR1 MGHDK, CDR2 SYGVNS.

The gene calls are TRBV21-1 and TRBJ2-7. TRBV21-1 is an annotated pseudogene. The length of the CDR3 is 17 residues. The CDR3 region is CASSKEKWDRLSYEQYF. The CDR3 coding sequence is TGTGCCAGCAGCAAAGAGAAATGGGACCGCCTCTCCTACGAGCAGTACTTC.

This chain joins TRBV21-1 and TRBJ2-1; TRBD2, the D gene given by the table, was not confirmed from the DNA. TRBV21-1 has pseudogene status. This CDR3 contains 17 residues. CDR3 region: CASSKAHGRGSYNEQFF. The CDR3 nucleotides read TGTGCCAGCAGCAAAGCGCATGGGAGGGGCTCCTACAATGAGCAGTTCTTC.